The 18 T cell receptor beta chains below all came from one sample that was sequenced in a study of shared clonotypes between healthy human individuals. Naive-designated CD8 cells lacked CD45RO, were positively enriched for CCR7, and omitted terminally differentiated effector memory CD45RA+ cells. Assay used: immunoSEQ multiplex PCR; TCRdb lists only in-frame clones, some missing. The data hold roughly 850,000 clones, with 96% observed a single time. The sample was naive CD8+ T cells sorted from blood. The source is a young man in good health.

The DNA of the CDR3 is TGCGCCAGCCGGGCTGCCTCTAGCACAGATACGCAGTATTTT. Translation: CASRAASSTDTQYF. V and J are TRBV10-2 and TRBJ2-3; the D is unclear. Germline V gene data show CDR1 as WSHSY and CDR2 as SAAADI. V was shortened by 8 bases and J by 0 bases, with 12 bases between the two germline ends. The CDR3 has 14 residues.

J is TRBJ2-7 and V is TRBV27; D unresolved. Trimming removed 2 bases at V and 6 bases at J, with 20 bases between. CDR1 and CDR2 from the germline V gene are MNHEY and SMNVEV (reference sequence). This CDR3 spans 16 amino acids. The CDR3 bases are TGTGCCAGCAGTTTAAACCCCCTCGCCAGAGTCGGCGAGCAGTACTTC. Translating gives CASSLNPLARVGEQYF.

The CDR3 is CATSWTSGTAYEQYF. CDR3 nucleotide sequence: TGTGCCACCAGCTGGACTAGCGGGACGGCATACGAGCAGTACTTC. This rearrangement joins TRBV15 to TRBJ2-7; 12 bases fit TRBD2. The CDR3 totals 15 residues. Germline CDR1 and CDR2: LNHNV and YYDKDF (reference sequence). J lost 4 bases, V lost 5 bases, and 6 bases had no gene match. The whole variable domain, remainder taken from reference TRBV15 and TRBJ2-7, is DAMVIQNPRYQVTQFGKPVTLSCSQTLNHNVMYWYQQKSSQAPKLLFHYYDKDFNNEADTPDNFQSRRPNTSFCFLDIRSPGLGDTAMYLCATSWTSGTAYEQYFGPGTRLTVT.

J is TRBJ2-7 and V is TRBV28; the D gene is possibly TRBD2 (5 bases). Germline V gene lookup returns CDR1 MDHEN and CDR2 SYDVKM. This CDR3 region has 16 residues. The ends were cut back, 4 bases at V and 4 bases at J, with 20 bases in the middle. CDR3 region: CASSSVREIQFYEQYF. The CDR3 DNA sequence: TGTGCCAGCAGTTCGGTGAGGGAGATTCAGTTTTACGAGCAGTACTTC.

The V gene is TRBV5-5, the J gene TRBJ2-2, with TRBD2 matching 14 bases. The CDR3 extends over 17 amino acids. Germline V gene sequence: CDR1 SGHKS, CDR2 YYEKEE (reference sequence). V shed 4 bases, J shed 0 bases, and the junction held 2 bases outside the gene matches. The CDR3 protein is CASSPGLAGANTGELFF. DNA for the CDR3: TGTGCCAGCAGCCCGGGACTAGCGGGAGCGAACACCGGGGAGCTGTTTTTT.

The chain joins TRBV7-6 to TRBJ2-3; 11 bases agree with TRBD2. The CDR3 has 17 amino acids. CDR1 and CDR2 from the germline V gene are SGHVS and FNYEAQ. The V segment lost 5 bases and the J segment 3 bases; nucleotides outside the gene matches: 10. The CDR3 region is CASSPWVASGRTDTQYF. The CDR3, as DNA: TGTGCCAGCAGCCCCTGGGTCGCTAGCGGGAGGACAGATACGCAGTATTTT.

V usage is TRBV7-8 and J usage is TRBJ1-2, with a weak D call TRBD1 (6 bases). The length of the CDR3 is 14 residues. Germline V gene sequence: CDR1 SGHVS, CDR2 FQNEAQ. Trimming stripped 1 base from V and 4 bases from J, with 10 bases between. CDR3 in DNA: TGTGCCAGCAGCTTAGGCCAGGGGCTCTATGGCTACACCTTC. It codes for CASSLGQGLYGYTF.

V and J are TRBV7-6 and TRBJ2-2; 8 positions match TRBD2. This CDR3 contains 16 residues. The V gene's germline CDR1 is SGHVS and CDR2 FNYEAQ. After removal of 1 base from V and 2 bases from J, the junction contained 3 bases not matched to a gene. CDR3 loop: CASSLGLAGNTGELFF. The DNA of the CDR3 is TGTGCCAGCAGCTTAGGTCTAGCGGGTAACACCGGGGAGCTGTTTTTT.

V usage is TRBV7-9 and J usage is TRBJ1-5, with 7 positions matching TRBD1. The CDR3 is 14 residues long. Trimming at V came to 5 bases and at J to 3 bases, leaving 4 bases not matched to a gene. Germline CDR1 SEHNR, CDR2 FQNEAQ (reference sequence). This CDR3 reads CASSQQGYNQPQHF. CDR3 DNA sequence: TGTGCCAGCAGCCAACAGGGGTACAATCAGCCCCAGCATTTT.

The chain combines TRBV4-2 with TRBJ1-5, with TRBD1 matching 12 bases. The CDR3 length is 17 residues. V was pared by 5 bases and J by 3 bases, with 8 bases of the junction left unmatched. Per germline, CDR1 LGHNA and CDR2 YNFKEQ. DNA for the CDR3: TGTGCCAGCAGCAGCCTTGGGGACAGGGGGCTCAATCAGCCCCAGCATTTT. Translating gives CASSSLGDRGLNQPQHF.

The V call is TRBV5-1, the J call TRBJ2-7; 9 bases are a match to TRBD1. The germline V gene encodes CDR1 SGHRS and CDR2 YFSETQ. V dropped 3 bases and J dropped 4; count of bases not matched to a gene: 5. The length of the CDR3 is 14 residues. CDR3 sequence reads: CASSSGTGRYEQYF. The CDR3 DNA follows: TGCGCCAGCAGCTCCGGGACAGGGCGGTACGAGCAGTACTTC.

The chain carries TRBV30 and TRBJ1-5; D is perhaps TRBD1 (5 bases). CDR3 length: 12 residues. Trimming removed 2 bases at V and 16 bases at J, with 18 bases between. CDR1 GTSNPN and CDR2 SVGIG come from the germline V gene (reference sequence). CDR3 nucleotides: TGTGCCTGGAGTCCTAAACCGGGGACGAATCATTTT. This sequence encodes CAWSPKPGTNHF.

The chain links TRBV4-1 to TRBJ2-7; D is perhaps TRBD1 (6 bases). The germline CDR1 and CDR2 sequences are MGHRA and YSYEKL. V lost 4 bases, J lost 4 bases, and 17 bases lay in between. The CDR3 covers 15 residues. The CDR3 reads CASSLRQQGEYEQYF. DNA for the CDR3: TGCGCCAGCAGCCTTCGGCAACAGGGAGAATACGAGCAGTACTTC.

V usage is TRBV7-9 and J usage is TRBJ2-7, with TRBD2 matching over 16 bases. The V gene's germline CDR1 is SEHNR and CDR2 FQNEAQ (reference sequence). The ends lost 5 bases at V and 0 bases at J; junction bases unmatched: 7. The CDR3 is 18 residues long. CDR3 nucleotides: TGTGCCAGCAGCACGGGACTAGCGGGAGGGCCGAGCTCCTACGAGCAGTACTTC. Translated: CASSTGLAGGPSSYEQYF.

This clone was seen just once. This chain uses TRBV14 with TRBJ2-4; perhaps TRBD2 as D (6 bases). Trimming cost V 4 bases and J 3 bases, with 13 bases left between them. The CDR3 covers 15 residues. Germline V gives CDR1 SGHDN, CDR2 FVKESK. The CDR3 loop reads CASSPREFDKNIQYF. DNA for the CDR3: TGTGCCAGCAGCCCTCGGGAGTTCGACAAAAACATTCAGTACTTC.

The CDR3: CASSLAASGRRMSKETQYF. For the CDR3, the DNA is TGCGCCAGCAGCTTGGCGGCTAGCGGGAGACGCATGTCAAAGGAGACCCAGTACTTC. The chain couples TRBV5-1 to TRBJ2-5; 10 bases match TRBD2. The germline gives CDR1 SGHRS, CDR2 YFSETQ. The length of the CDR3 is 19 residues. The J segment lost 5 bases and the V segment lost 0 bases, leaving 16 bases of the junction unmatched.

This sequence joins TRBV27 and TRBJ2-1; the match to TRBD2 covers 10 bases. CDR1 and CDR2 from the germline V gene are MNHEY and SMNVEV (reference sequence). CDR3 size: 14 residues. J was trimmed by 9 bases and V by 4 bases; bases with no gene match: 6. This CDR3 is CASSYGAGGGEQFF. CDR3 nucleotide sequence: TGTGCCAGCAGTTACGGAGCGGGAGGGGGTGAGCAGTTCTTC.

The chain carries TRBV27 and TRBJ2-7, with a tentative D call TRBD2 (5 bases). Germline CDR1 is MNHEY and CDR2 is SMNVEV (reference sequence). The CDR3 has 16 amino acids. The V end was cut by 5 bases, the J end by 0 bases, with 17 bases between. Here the CDR3 DNA reads TGTGCCAGCAGTAAAAAGCGGACCCAGAGCTCCTACGAGCAGTACTTC. Its protein is CASSKKRTQSSYEQYF.